Each of the 3 T cell receptor beta chains below was sequenced from the same sample in a study of cytomegalovirus exposure and HLA in healthy donors. The PCR ran on 60 Vbeta and 13 Jbeta primers. Libraries were prepared by immunoSEQ multiplex PCR; TCRdb keeps only in-frame clonotypes and omits some of them. This table holds hundreds of thousands of clones, 60% to 80% found once. The sample taken for sequencing was PBMCs. The receptors stem from a male donor in good health and CMV-seronegative.

The chain uses TRBV19 and TRBJ2-7, with D perhaps TRBD2 (5 bases). CDR3 length equals 13 residues. The V end lost 3 bases, the J end lost 3 bases, and 9 bases lay between the germline ends. The V gene's germline CDR1 is LNHDA and CDR2 SQIVND (reference sequence). This chain's CDR3 is CASSIQSGYEQYF. The CDR3 region has the DNA TGTGCCAGTAGTATTCAGAGCGGCTACGAGCAGTACTTC.

The rearrangement joins TRBV5-5 to TRBJ1-2; TRBD1 matches 9 bases. Per the germline V gene, CDR1 is SGHKS and CDR2 is YYEKEE (reference sequence). V lost 4 bases to trimming and J lost 7 bases; unmatched junction nucleotides: 14. The CDR3 covers 16 residues. CDR3 nucleotide sequence: TGTGCCAGCAGCCGGGGACAGGGAGGGGGCTGGGCTGGCTACACCTTC. Translating it yields CASSRGQGGGWAGYTF. Looking up the rest from reference TRBV5-5 and TRBJ1-2 gives the full variable domain: DAGVTQSPTHLIKTRGQQVTLRCSPISGHKSVSWYQQVLGQGPQFIFQYYEKEERGRGNFPDRFSARQFPNYSSELNVNALLLGDSALYLCASSRGQGGGWAGYTFGSGTRLTVV.

The gene calls are TRBV10-3 and TRBJ2-3; D gene unclear. The CDR3 runs to 13 residues. Trimming pared 3 bases from V and 3 bases from J, leaving 7 bases between. In germline, CDR1 is ENHRY, CDR2 SYGVKD. The CDR3 loop reads CAISDLPTDTQYF. The CDR3 region has the DNA TGTGCCATCAGTGACCTTCCTACAGATACGCAGTATTTT.